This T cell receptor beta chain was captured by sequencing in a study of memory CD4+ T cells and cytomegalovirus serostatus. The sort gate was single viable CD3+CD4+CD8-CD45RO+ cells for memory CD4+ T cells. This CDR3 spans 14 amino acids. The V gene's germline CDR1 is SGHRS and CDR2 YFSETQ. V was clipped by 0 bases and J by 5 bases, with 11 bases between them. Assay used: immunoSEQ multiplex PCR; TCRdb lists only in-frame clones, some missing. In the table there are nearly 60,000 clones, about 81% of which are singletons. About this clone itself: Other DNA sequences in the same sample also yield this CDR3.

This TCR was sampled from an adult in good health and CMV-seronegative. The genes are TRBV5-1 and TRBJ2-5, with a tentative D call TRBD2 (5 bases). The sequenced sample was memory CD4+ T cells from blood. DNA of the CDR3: TGCGCCAGCAGCTTGGAGCGGCTAGGCGAGACCCAGTACTTC. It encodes CASSLERLGETQYF.